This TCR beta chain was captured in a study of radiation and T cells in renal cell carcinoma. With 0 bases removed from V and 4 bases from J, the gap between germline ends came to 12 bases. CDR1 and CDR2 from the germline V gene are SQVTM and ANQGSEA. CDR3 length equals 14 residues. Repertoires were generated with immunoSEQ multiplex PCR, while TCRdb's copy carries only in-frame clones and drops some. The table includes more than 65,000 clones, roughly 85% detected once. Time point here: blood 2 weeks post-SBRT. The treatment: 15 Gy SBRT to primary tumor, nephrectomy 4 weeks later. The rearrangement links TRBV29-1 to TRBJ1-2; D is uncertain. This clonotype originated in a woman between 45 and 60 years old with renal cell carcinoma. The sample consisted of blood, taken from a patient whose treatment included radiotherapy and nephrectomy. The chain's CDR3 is CSVEEGGTTYGYTF. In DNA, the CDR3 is TGCAGCGTTGAAGAAGGAGGCACGACCTATGGCTACACCTTC.